These 16 T cell receptor beta chains were sequenced from one sample in a study of blood T cell repertoires in COVID-19 (dated by TCRdb to 2018 to 2021). Library method: the immunoSEQ multiplex PCR assay. The table was pulled from immuneACCESS by TCRdb, which kept in-frame rearrangements only. Such tables lose some clones; where checked, under half of the loss comes from unresolved V genes, and the rest has no known cause. Here the sample has hundreds of thousands of clones; around 88% occur a single time. The top ten clones comprise approximately 4.8% of the sample. Sequencing used PBMCs or T cells enriched from blood (not recorded which). Every receptor here comes from a woman in her 30s who had been exposed to COVID-19.

The chain employs TRBV2 and TRBJ2-7, with TRBD2 identical over 16 bases. This CDR3 is 16 amino acids long. Germline V gene lookup returns CDR1 SNHLY and CDR2 FYNNEI. Unmatched junction bases numbered 5, after V lost 3 bases and J lost 6 bases. The CDR3 DNA follows: TGTGCCAGCAGTGACTTCGGGACTAGCGGGGGGGCCGAGCAGTACTTC. Its translation: CASSDFGTSGGAEQYF.

The chain uses TRBV7-2 and TRBJ1-2, with D possibly being TRBD1 (5 bases). This CDR3 has 13 residues. Germline CDR1 reads SGHTA; CDR2 reads FQGNSA. The V end was cut by 5 bases, the J end by 2 bases, with 9 bases between. CDR3 coding DNA: TGTGCCAGCAGCCGACAGAAAAACTATGGCTACACCTTC. Protein product: CASSRQKNYGYTF.

This clone was seen only a few times. CDR3 amino acids: CASSFPGSRPLYNEQFF. CDR3 sequence (DNA): TGTGCCAGCAGCTTTCCGGGATCGCGCCCCCTCTACAATGAGCAGTTCTTC. The J gene is TRBJ2-1, the V gene TRBV5-5, with D possibly matching TRBD2 (5 bases). V lost 2 bases and J lost 3, with 18 bases in between. CDR1 is SGHKS and CDR2 is YYEKEE in the germline V gene (reference sequence). There are 17 residues in the CDR3.

This chain connects TRBV28 to TRBJ1-1, with 9 nucleotides matching TRBD1. The V gene end was trimmed by 3 bases and the J gene end by 5 bases; junction bases not matched to a gene: 4. The CDR3 covers 14 residues. Looked up from germline, CDR1 is MDHEN and CDR2 is SYDVKM. CDR3 nucleotides: TGTGCCAGCAGTTTGACAGGGGGTAGGACTGAAGCTTTCTTT. This codes for CASSLTGGRTEAFF.

The chain employs TRBV7-2 and TRBJ2-7; tentative D call: TRBD2 (6 bases). This CDR3 is built from 14 residues. The germline V and J ends were trimmed by 0 bases and 0 bases, with 6 bases remaining between them. The germline V gene encodes CDR1 SGHTA and CDR2 FQGNSA. Here the CDR3 reads CASSLAGSSYEQYF. CDR3 coding DNA: TGTGCCAGCAGCTTAGCCGGGAGCTCCTACGAGCAGTACTTC.

The J gene is TRBJ1-1, the V gene TRBV2; 7 positions agree with TRBD1. CDR3 length: 15 amino acids. Germline loops: CDR1 SNHLY, CDR2 FYNNEI. J was trimmed by 0 bases and V by 10 bases; bases with no gene match: 11. CDR3 in amino acids: CATQSTGPMNTEAFF. The CDR3 DNA reads TGTGCCACCCAGTCGACAGGGCCCATGAACACTGAAGCTTTCTTT. Complete variable domain (other parts from reference TRBV2 and TRBJ1-1): EPEVTQTPSHQVTQMGQEVILRCVPISNHLYFYWYRQILGQKVEFLVSFYNNEISEKSEIFDDQFSVERPDGSNFTLKIRSTKLEDSAMYFCATQSTGPMNTEAFFGQGTRLTVV.

The CDR3 is CASSAGMVNEQFF. CDR3 bases: TGTGCCAGCAGTGCGGGGATGGTGAATGAGCAGTTCTTC. The V and J genes are TRBV25-1 and TRBJ2-1; D may be TRBD2 (5 bases). Germline CDR1 and CDR2: MGHDK and SYGVNS. Trimming left V 4 bases short and J 7 bases short, with 11 bases between. The CDR3 sequence is 13 residues long.

The J gene is TRBJ1-2, the V gene TRBV19, with D maybe TRBD1 (6 bases). Trimming removed 3 bases at V and 3 bases at J, with 14 bases between. Germline-derived CDR1 and CDR2 are LNHDA and SQIVND (reference sequence). This CDR3 is 15 amino acids long. The CDR3 loop reads CASSITGNSDYGYTF. CDR3 DNA: TGTGCCAGTAGTATCACAGGGAACAGCGACTATGGCTACACCTTC.

This rearrangement joins TRBV2 to TRBJ1-1; maybe TRBD1 (6 bases). This CDR3 region has 13 residues. Trimming removed 5 bases at V and 2 bases at J, with 9 bases between. Germline loops: CDR1 SNHLY, CDR2 FYNNEI. CDR3 residues: CASSWDKNTEAFF. The CDR3 nucleotides are TGTGCCAGCAGTTGGGACAAAAACACTGAAGCTTTCTTT. The whole variable domain, remainder taken from reference TRBV2 and TRBJ1-1, is EPEVTQTPSHQVTQMGQEVILRCVPISNHLYFYWYRQILGQKVEFLVSFYNNEISEKSEIFDDQFSVERPDGSNFTLKIRSTKLEDSAMYFCASSWDKNTEAFFGQGTRLTVV.

This chain uses TRBV12-3 or TRBV12-4 with TRBJ1-2, with no clear D. Trimming removed 5 bases from V and 8 bases from J, with 15 bases in between. The CDR3 has 13 amino acids. CDR3 sequence reads: CASSPGGVKGYTF. The CDR3 DNA is TGTGCCAGCAGTCCTGGTGGAGTGAAGGGCTACACCTTC.

This chain uses TRBV19 with TRBJ2-1; maybe TRBD1 (6 bases). V dropped 4 bases and J dropped 11 bases, with 18 bases sitting between them. This CDR3 is built from 14 residues. The germline V gene has CDR1 LNHDA and CDR2 SQIVND (reference sequence). The CDR3: CASSRRTAIGQQFF. For the CDR3, the DNA is TGTGCCAGTAGTAGGCGGACAGCAATTGGTCAGCAGTTCTTC.

The V gene is TRBV11-2, the J gene TRBJ1-3; 7 positions agree with TRBD1. This CDR3 region has 17 residues. Germline CDR1 and CDR2: SGHAT and FQNNGV. Trimming removed 5 bases from V and 0 bases from J; junction bases left unmatched: 10. The CDR3: CASSTVPGQLSGNTIYF. The CDR3 coding sequence is TGTGCCAGCAGCACCGTCCCGGGACAGCTCTCTGGAAACACCATATATTTT.

The V and J genes are TRBV10-1 and TRBJ2-3; TRBD1 matches at 11 bases. Trimming cost V 4 bases and J 6 bases; bases outside gene matches: 6. The CDR3 consists of 15 residues. Germline V gene lookup returns CDR1 WNHNN and CDR2 SYGVQD (reference sequence). In DNA form, the CDR3 reads TGCGCCAGCAGTGTGGGACAGGGGGGGTCGGATACGCAGTATTTT. It encodes CASSVGQGGSDTQYF.

The chain links TRBV3-1 (or the pseudogene TRBV3-2) to TRBJ1-2, with D possibly being TRBD1 (6 bases). V was clipped by 1 base and J by 2 bases, with 17 bases between them. The germline gives CDR1 LGHDT, CDR2 YNNKEL (reference sequence). The CDR3 consists of 17 residues. The CDR3 region has the DNA TGTGCCAGCAGCCAAGGTGACAGGTTACTCCCCAACTATGGCTACACCTTC. Residues: CASSQGDRLLPNYGYTF.

This rearrangement joins TRBV6-5 to TRBJ2-1; D possibly corresponds to TRBD2 (6 bases). This CDR3 has 14 amino acids. Germline lookup yields CDR1 MNHEY and CDR2 SVGAGI. Trimming took off 8 bases at V and 4 bases at J, with 15 bases between the two ends. CDR3 nucleotides: TGTGCCAGCGAACCGGGGGTGGTGTACAATGAGCAGTTCTTC. It translates to CASEPGVVYNEQFF.

The CDR3 loop reads CASSFYGQGAGTGELFF. The CDR3 DNA reads as TGTGCCAGCAGCTTCTATGGACAGGGGGCAGGCACCGGGGAGCTGTTTTTT. The chain recombines TRBV7-9 with TRBJ2-2; TRBD1 matches at 11 bases. This CDR3 region has 17 residues. After removal of 3 bases from V and 4 bases from J, the junction contained 7 bases not matched to a gene. CDR1 and CDR2 from the germline V gene are SEHNR and FQNEAQ (reference sequence).